These 29 T cell receptor beta chains were sequenced from one sample in a study of control samples from healthy donors and cancer patients. Repertoires were generated with immunoSEQ multiplex PCR, while TCRdb's copy carries only in-frame clones and drops some. The sample lists 250,000 to 300,000 clones, over 75% occurring once. The sample consisted of PBMCs. The receptor source for this set is a woman in her sixties with lung cancer.

The chain recombines TRBV10-3 with TRBJ1-6, with unresolved D. Germline CDR1 ENHRY, CDR2 SYGVKD. The CDR3 sequence is 16 residues long. Trimming left V 0 bases short and J 8 bases short, with 14 bases between. The CDR3 sequence is CAISESPGRMDSPLHF. The CDR3 DNA reads TGTGCCATCAGTGAGTCTCCGGGAAGGATGGATTCACCCCTCCACTTT.

Only a few counts were recorded for this clone. V is TRBV28 and J is TRBJ1-5; D gene ambiguous. This CDR3 contains 13 residues. Germline CDR1 reads MDHEN; CDR2 reads SYDVKM. V was trimmed by 8 bases and J by 2 bases, leaving 10 bases between them. The CDR3 DNA reads TGTGCCAGCGAGTGGGGAGGCAATCAGCCCCAGCATTTT. Encoded protein: CASEWGGNQPQHF.

The chain carries TRBV28 and TRBJ1-1; TRBD1 matches at 10 bases. The germline CDR1 and CDR2 sequences are MDHEN and SYDVKM. After removal of 5 bases from V and 5 bases from J, the junction contained 11 bases not matched to a gene. This CDR3 has 16 amino acids. This chain's CDR3 is CASSPEGQGFKTEAFF. The DNA for the CDR3 is TGTGCCAGCAGTCCGGAGGGACAGGGGTTCAAGACTGAAGCTTTCTTT.

The V and J genes are TRBV7-2 and TRBJ2-7, with D hard to call. The CDR3 loop spans 15 amino acids. The germline V gene has CDR1 SGHTA and CDR2 FQGNSA. V was shortened by 5 bases and J by 1 base, with 15 bases between the two germline ends. CDR3 region: CASSRYPYRSYEQYF. Here the CDR3 DNA reads TGTGCCAGCAGCCGGTACCCATACAGATCCTACGAGCAGTACTTC. Full variable domain (remainder filled in from reference TRBV7-2 and TRBJ2-7): GAGVSQSPSNKVTEKGKDVELRCDPISGHTALYWYRQSLGQGLEFLIYFQGNSAPDKSGLPSDRFSAERTGGSVSTLTIQRTQQEDSAVYLCASSRYPYRSYEQYFGPGTRLTVT.

The chain links TRBV10-3 to TRBJ2-1; no clear D. The CDR3 has 14 residues. V was pared by 6 bases and J by 0 bases, with 9 bases between. Germline CDR1 reads ENHRY; CDR2 reads SYGVKD. CDR3 sequence reads: CAISLESSYNEQFF. CDR3 bases: TGTGCCATCAGCTTAGAGAGCTCCTACAATGAGCAGTTCTTC.

This clone was seen more than once but under ten times. The V and J genes are TRBV19 and TRBJ2-2, with D possibly being TRBD1 (6 bases). CDR3 length equals 14 residues. V was pared by 9 bases and J by 4 bases, with 15 bases between. Germline V lookup: CDR1 LNHDA, CDR2 SQIVND (reference sequence). The CDR3 DNA reads as TGTGCCAGCCGAATACAGGGCTTCACCGGGGAGCTGTTTTTT. Protein sequence: CASRIQGFTGELFF.

In the case of this clone: At one end the junction does not follow the germline gene, possibly because of a read error. The V gene is TRBV7-9, the J gene TRBJ1-2, with D possibly matching TRBD1 (6 bases). CDR3 length: 14 amino acids. Germline loops: CDR1 SEHNR, CDR2 FQNEAQ (reference sequence). The chain's CDR3 is CASSLEGVNYGYTF. The CDR3 DNA sequence: TGTGCCAGCAGTTTAGAGGGGGTGAACTATGGCTACACCTTC.

This chain links TRBV23-1 with TRBJ2-2, with TRBD2 identical over 10 bases. TRBV23-1 is placed among ORFs of uncertain function. The CDR3 length is 19 residues. Losses at the gene ends were 6 bases for V and 1 base for J; bases not matched to a gene: 14. The CDR3 DNA reads as TGCGCCAGCAGCCACGGGGCTAGCGGGAGCTTTAGGAACACCGGGGAGCTGTTTTTT. Translation gives CASSHGASGSFRNTGELFF.

A remark on this clone: A much larger clonotype is one base distant, so this may be a read error. The chain recombines TRBV5-5 with TRBJ2-7; possible D gene TRBD2, 6 bases. Germline values: CDR1 SGHKS, CDR2 YYEKEE (reference sequence). The ends were cut back, 2 bases at V and 7 bases at J, with 10 bases in the middle. This CDR3 region has 12 residues. The CDR3, as DNA: TGTGCCAGCAGCTTCACGGGGGAAGAGCAGTACTTC. Encoded protein: CASSFTGEEQYF. Based on the CDR3 plus reference TRBV5-5 and TRBJ2-7, the full variable domain is DAGVTQSPTHLIKTRGQQVTLRCSPISGHKSVSWYQQVLGQGPQFIFQYYEKEERGRGNFPDRFSARQFPNYSSELNVNALLLGDSALYLCASSFTGEEQYFGPGTRLTVT.

The chain links TRBV6-1 to TRBJ1-3; the D gene is possibly TRBD1 (5 bases). Per the germline V gene, CDR1 is MNHNS and CDR2 is SASEGT. Trimming cost V 3 bases and J 6 bases, with 15 bases left between them. This CDR3 has 15 residues. DNA for the CDR3: TGTGCCAGCAGTGAGAGCCCGGGACGGCTAAACACCATATATTTT. As protein: CASSESPGRLNTIYF.

The V gene is TRBV20-1, the J gene TRBJ2-5; D is unresolved. The CDR3 has 11 amino acids. Trimming pared 6 bases from V and 5 bases from J, leaving 10 bases between. Germline V lookup: CDR1 DFQATT, CDR2 SNEGSKA (reference sequence). CDR3 residues: CSAKTLETQYF. The DNA of the CDR3 is TGCAGTGCCAAGACCCTGGAGACCCAGTACTTC.

The V gene is TRBV24-1, the J gene TRBJ2-4, with D possibly matching TRBD2 (6 bases). Deletions cut 1 base from V and 5 bases from J, with 14 bases between. Germline CDR1 reads KGHDR; CDR2 reads SFDVKD. The CDR3 contains 16 residues. Here the CDR3 DNA reads TGTGCCACCAGTGATTTTATCCCGCCGGGGGAAAACATTCAGTACTTC. It specifies CATSDFIPPGENIQYF.

This clone was seen a single time. The chain has TRBV5-4 and TRBJ2-1; TRBD1 is a possible D gene (6 bases). This CDR3 has 14 residues. V lost 1 base to trimming and J lost 8 bases, with 13 bases between them. CDR1 and CDR2 (germline): SGHNT, YYREEE (reference sequence). The CDR3 DNA sequence: TGTGCCAGCAGCTTGTTAGGGGGTTGGGATGAGCAGTTCTTC. Translating it yields CASSLLGGWDEQFF.

The CDR3 sequence: CASSQGGVNTEAFF. Written as DNA, the CDR3 is TGTGCCAGCTCTCAGGGGGGCGTGAACACTGAAGCTTTCTTT. This rearrangement joins TRBV19 to TRBJ1-1; 7 bases are a match to TRBD1. The V gene end was trimmed by 9 bases and the J gene end by 0 bases; junction bases not matched to a gene: 7. The germline gives CDR1 LNHDA, CDR2 SQIVND (reference sequence). This CDR3 spans 14 amino acids.

The chain employs TRBV10-3 and TRBJ2-7, with TRBD2 as a possible D gene (5 bases). Germline lookup yields CDR1 ENHRY and CDR2 SYGVKD. V was cut by 3 bases and J by 6 bases, with 12 bases left in between. The CDR3 sequence is 13 residues long. The CDR3 bases are TGTGCCATCAGTGACGGGCCCGGGGTCGAGCAGTACTTC. Its translation is CAISDGPGVEQYF.

A few counts support this clone. The rearrangement links TRBV11-2 to TRBJ1-1; no definite D call. Looked up from germline, CDR1 is SGHAT and CDR2 is FQNNGV. Trimming pared 5 bases from V and 0 bases from J, leaving 10 bases between. The CDR3 has 14 amino acids. The CDR3 is CASSVGFMNTEAFF. The DNA for the CDR3 is TGTGCCAGCAGCGTGGGCTTTATGAACACTGAAGCTTTCTTT.

This rearrangement joins TRBV5-4 to TRBJ2-3; TRBD2 matches at 12 bases. The germline CDR1 and CDR2 sequences are SGHNT and YYREEE (reference sequence). V shed 1 base, J shed 8 bases, and the junction held 5 bases outside the gene matches. This CDR3 has 15 residues. The CDR3, as DNA: TGTGCCAGCAGCTTGAAGGCTAGCGGGGGGGGTACGCAGTATTTT. Translation: CASSLKASGGGTQYF.

V gene TRBV4-1 combines with J gene TRBJ2-7; D not certain. Germline CDR1 reads MGHRA; CDR2 reads YSYEKL. With 4 bases removed from V and 4 bases from J, the gap between germline ends came to 14 bases. The CDR3 runs to 14 residues. Here the CDR3 reads CASSRSSDGYEQYF. The CDR3, as DNA: TGCGCCAGCAGCCGTTCGAGCGACGGATACGAGCAGTACTTC.

The J gene is TRBJ1-2, the V gene TRBV21-1. TRBV21-1 is shown as a pseudogene. This CDR3 contains 13 residues. CDR3 in amino acids: CASSMVEKVYYTF. The CDR3 coding sequence is TGTGCCAGCAGCATGGTGGAGAAGGTCTATTACACCTTC.

The gene calls are TRBV9 and TRBJ2-7; 7 bases are a match to TRBD2. CDR1 and CDR2 (germline): SGDLS, YYNGEE. After removal of 3 bases from V and 3 bases from J, the junction contained 3 bases not matched to a gene. There are 13 residues in the CDR3. The CDR3 loop reads CASSGTSGYEQYF. The CDR3 region has the DNA TGTGCCAGCAGCGGGACTAGTGGCTACGAGCAGTACTTC.

The chain uses TRBV19 and TRBJ2-7, with D perhaps being TRBD1 or TRBD2 (6 bases each). V gave up 1 base and J gave up 5 bases, with 15 bases separating them. This CDR3 contains 15 residues. Per germline, CDR1 LNHDA and CDR2 SQIVND (reference sequence). CDR3 in DNA: TGTGCCAGTAGTATAGGAGTAGGGGGAGGCGACGAGCAGTACTTC. It encodes CASSIGVGGGDEQYF.

Only one count was recorded for this clone. The chain combines TRBV5-1 with TRBJ1-3; no firm D call. Germline V gene data show CDR1 as SGHRS and CDR2 as YFSETQ. Trimming removed 1 base from V and 0 bases from J, with 8 bases in between. The length of the CDR3 is 15 residues. In nucleotides, the CDR3 is TGCGCCAGCAGCTTGATGGGGAACTCTGGAAACACCATATATTTT. As protein: CASSLMGNSGNTIYF. Complete variable domain (other parts from reference TRBV5-1 and TRBJ1-3): KAGVTQTPRYLIKTRGQQVTLSCSPISGHRSVSWYQQTPGQGLQFLFEYFSETQRNKGNFPGRFSGRQFSNSRSEMNVSTLELGDSALYLCASSLMGNSGNTIYFGEGSWLTVV.

The chain couples TRBV5-1 to TRBJ1-5; 9 nucleotides align to TRBD1. V shed 0 bases and J 6 bases; nucleotides not matched to a gene: 4. Germline-derived CDR1 and CDR2 are SGHRS and YFSETQ. The CDR3 consists of 15 residues. The CDR3 here is CASSLAGTGFQPQHF. The CDR3 DNA reads TGCGCCAGCAGCTTGGCGGGGACAGGGTTTCAGCCCCAGCATTTT.

The chain carries TRBV5-1 and TRBJ2-1, with D tentatively TRBD2 (6 bases). The CDR3 is made up of 16 amino acids. Trimming took 0 bases from V and 0 from J, leaving 10 bases between them. Looked up from germline, CDR1 is SGHRS and CDR2 is YFSETQ. The DNA of the CDR3 is TGCGCCAGCAGCTTGGACGGGGGAAGCTCCTACAATGAGCAGTTCTTC. Encoded protein: CASSLDGGSSYNEQFF.

This CDR3 reads CASSPQYRVWGYNEQFF. CDR3 DNA sequence: TGTGCCAGCAGTCCCCAATACAGGGTGTGGGGGTACAATGAGCAGTTCTTC. The J gene is TRBJ2-1, the V gene TRBV27; D is possibly TRBD1 (6 bases). CDR1 and CDR2 from the germline V gene are MNHEY and SMNVEV (reference sequence). The CDR3 is 17 residues long. V was shortened by 5 bases and J by 4 bases, with 21 bases between the two germline ends.

This chain uses TRBV4-1 with TRBJ2-7; TRBD2 matches at 14 bases. The CDR3 extends over 15 amino acids. The germline gives CDR1 MGHRA, CDR2 YSYEKL. With V trimmed by 1 base and J by 9 bases, 5 bases remained unmatched. CDR3 nucleotides: TGCGCCAGCAGCCAAGTGGGACTAGCGGGAGATATGCAGTACTTC. Residues: CASSQVGLAGDMQYF.

The CDR3 protein is CASRLQRELFF. CDR3 coding DNA: TGTGCCAGCAGACTCCAGCGGGAGCTGTTTTTT. The chain is built from TRBV12-3 or TRBV12-4 and TRBJ2-2, with unresolved D. CDR3 size: 11 residues. V was cut by 6 bases and J by 9 bases, with 8 bases left in between.

This clone was detected only once. The chain carries TRBV6-5 and TRBJ2-7; D is undetermined. CDR3 size: 11 residues. The germline V gene encodes CDR1 MNHEY and CDR2 SVGAGI. The V end was cut by 5 bases, the J end by 3 bases, with 5 bases between. CDR3 residues: CASSTYYEQYF. CDR3 bases: TGTGCCAGCAGTACATACTACGAGCAGTACTTC.

The chain combines TRBV9 with TRBJ1-3, with D perhaps TRBD1 (5 bases). CDR1 SGDLS and CDR2 YYNGEE come from the germline V gene. The CDR3 runs 14 residues. The V and J ends lost 3 bases and 0 bases respectively, with 7 bases between them. CDR3 sequence reads: CASSGGASGNTIYF. In nucleotides, the CDR3 is TGTGCCAGCAGCGGAGGGGCCTCTGGAAACACCATATATTTT.